This record concerns one T cell receptor (beta chain) sequence. The antigen remains unidentified. These data are taken from a study of cytomegalovirus exposure and HLA in healthy donors. Study-level information: Earlier, 95 million to 120 million unique TCR beta sequences were recovered from about 170 million T cells by an analysis.

The V gene end was trimmed by 8 bases and the J gene end by 8 bases; junction bases not matched to a gene: 19. The CDR3 contains 16 residues. PCR used 60 Vbeta primers and 13 Jbeta primers. TCRdb keeps only in-frame clones here, not all; method: immunoSEQ multiplex PCR. The table records over 150,000 clones, 65% to 85% of them present only once. Whole-study findings and limits: As was reported, the classifier diagnosed cytomegalovirus status with high specificity and sensitivity. Based on reports, TCR beta sequences accurately predicted HLA-A and HLA-B alleles for most subjects. V- and J-gene trimming of TCR beta was linked (in a later analysis) to a missense DCLRE1C variant.

The sample was PBMCs. The origin of this receptor is a woman aged 45-59 years in good health and CMV-seropositive. The chain recombines TRBV23-1 with TRBJ1-2; 8 positions match TRBD1. TRBV23-1 is treated as an ORF (open reading frame) with a function not yet certain. CDR3 residues: CASGIRGRGVSGGYTF. CDR3 DNA: TGCGCCAGCGGAATCAGGGGGCGTGGGGTTTCAGGGGGCTACACCTTC.